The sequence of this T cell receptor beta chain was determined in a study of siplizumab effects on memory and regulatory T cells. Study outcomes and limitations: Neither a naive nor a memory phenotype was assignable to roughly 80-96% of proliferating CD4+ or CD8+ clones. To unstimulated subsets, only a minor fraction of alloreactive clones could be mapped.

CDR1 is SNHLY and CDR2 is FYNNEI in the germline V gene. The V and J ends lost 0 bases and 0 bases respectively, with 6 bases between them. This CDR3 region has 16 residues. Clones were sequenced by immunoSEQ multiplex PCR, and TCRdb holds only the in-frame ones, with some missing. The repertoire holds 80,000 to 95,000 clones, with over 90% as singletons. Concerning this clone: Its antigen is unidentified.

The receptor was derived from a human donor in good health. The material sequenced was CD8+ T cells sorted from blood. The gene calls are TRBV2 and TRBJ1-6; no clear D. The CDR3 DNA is TGTGCCAGCAGTGAAGCCCCAGGCTCCTATAATTCACCCCTCCACTTT. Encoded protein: CASSEAPGSYNSPLHF.